The 11 T cell receptor beta chains presented below share a single source sample, sequenced in a study of blood T cell repertoires in COVID-19. Sequenced by immunoSEQ multiplex PCR; TCRdb stores in-frame clones only, minus some. In the table there are 200,000 to 250,000 clones, about 89% of which are singletons. The sample was peripheral blood. These receptors were obtained from a man aged 60-69 years who had recovered from COVID-19.

This chain joins TRBV11-2 and TRBJ1-1; D unclear. This CDR3 has 14 residues. The germline CDR1 and CDR2 sequences are SGHAT and FQNNGV. Trimming shortened V by 3 bases and J by 8 bases, and 16 bases separated the two germline ends. The CDR3 DNA sequence: TGTGCCAGCAGCTTCCGGGGTATACAATTAGAAGCTTTCTTT. The encoded protein is CASSFRGIQLEAFF.

This clone has a handful of counts. V gene TRBV19 combines with J gene TRBJ2-2; D remains unclear. Trimming cost V 3 bases and J 1 base, with 6 bases left between them. Germline loops: CDR1 LNHDA, CDR2 SQIVND (reference sequence). The CDR3 is 14 amino acids. Here the CDR3 reads CASSISLNTGELFF. CDR3 in DNA: TGTGCCAGTAGTATTTCTCTGAACACCGGGGAGCTGTTTTTT.

The gene calls are TRBV7-9 and TRBJ1-1, with 7 positions matching TRBD1. J was trimmed by 2 bases and V by 5 bases; bases with no gene match: 8. CDR1 is SEHNR and CDR2 is FQNEAQ in the germline V gene (reference sequence). This CDR3 contains 15 residues. Written as DNA, the CDR3 is TGTGCCAGCAGCCCACCGACAGGGCGCAACACTGAAGCTTTCTTT. Protein product: CASSPPTGRNTEAFF.

The V gene is TRBV6-5, the J gene TRBJ2-3, with 8 bases lining up with TRBD2. Germline V gene data show CDR1 as MNHEY and CDR2 as SVGAGI. V shed 2 bases, J shed 3 bases, and the junction held 4 bases outside the gene matches. CDR3 length: 15 residues. The CDR3 here is CASSYGLAGTDTQYF. CDR3 coding DNA: TGTGCCAGCAGTTACGGACTAGCAGGGACAGATACGCAGTATTTT.

The chain joins TRBV7-6 to TRBJ2-3; possible D gene TRBD1, 5 bases. CDR1 and CDR2 from the germline V gene are SGHVS and FNYEAQ. Trimming cost V 1 base and J 4 bases, with 15 bases left between them. The CDR3 covers 16 residues. The CDR3 DNA follows: TGTGCCAGCAGCTTAGAGGGCAGGGCTGTTTCAGATACGCAGTATTTT. Amino acids: CASSLEGRAVSDTQYF.

The chain carries TRBV5-4 and TRBJ2-5, with D perhaps TRBD1 (6 bases). This CDR3 is built from 14 residues. Trimming cost V 0 bases and J 1 base, with 7 bases left between them. Germline V CDR1 and CDR2: SGHNT, YYREEE (reference sequence). In DNA, the CDR3 is TGTGCCAGCAGCTTGGGGACAGCCCAAGAGACCCAGTACTTC. It yields the protein CASSLGTAQETQYF.

The rearrangement links TRBV21-1 to TRBJ1-5; TRBD1 reflects the table's D call only, with no check against the DNA. TRBV21-1 is tagged as a pseudogene. The CDR3 is 14 residues long. The CDR3 coding sequence is TGTGCCAGCAGCGACCGGGACAGCCCTCATTCCCAGCATTTT. Translated: CASSDRDSPHSQHF.

The V call is TRBV2, the J call TRBJ1-5; D gene ambiguous. Trimming stripped 2 bases from V and 8 bases from J, with 16 bases between. Germline CDR1 is SNHLY and CDR2 is FYNNEI. The CDR3 is 15 amino acids. The CDR3 DNA follows: TGTGCCAGCAGTGAATCAGGCAGTCATTATAAGCCCCAGCATTTT. It translates to CASSESGSHYKPQHF.

The chain couples TRBV5-1 to TRBJ2-7; 8 bases line up with TRBD1. The CDR3 has 14 amino acids. Trimming at V came to 4 bases and at J to 5 bases, leaving 8 bases not matched to a gene. In germline, CDR1 is SGHRS, CDR2 YFSETQ. The CDR3 sequence is CASSARTGTNEQYF. The DNA of the CDR3 is TGCGCCAGCAGCGCTAGGACAGGGACAAACGAGCAGTACTTC.

V and J are TRBV3-1 (or the pseudogene TRBV3-2) and TRBJ2-7; 10 bases match TRBD2. CDR3 length: 14 amino acids. V gave up 4 bases and J gave up 6 bases; unmatched junction bases: 6. Germline CDR1 LGHDT, CDR2 YNNKEL (reference sequence). The CDR3 loop is CASSPLAGEGEQYF. CDR3 coding DNA: TGTGCCAGCAGCCCTCTAGCGGGAGAGGGCGAGCAGTACTTC.

The chain combines TRBV6-6 with TRBJ2-7; 10 nucleotides align to TRBD1. Germline loops: CDR1 MNHNY, CDR2 SVGAGI (reference sequence). V was pared by 7 bases and J by 3 bases, with 6 bases of the junction left unmatched. This CDR3 has 14 amino acids. The CDR3 spells CASKRTGGIYEQYF. CDR3 coding DNA: TGTGCCAGCAAAAGGACAGGGGGGATCTACGAGCAGTACTTC.